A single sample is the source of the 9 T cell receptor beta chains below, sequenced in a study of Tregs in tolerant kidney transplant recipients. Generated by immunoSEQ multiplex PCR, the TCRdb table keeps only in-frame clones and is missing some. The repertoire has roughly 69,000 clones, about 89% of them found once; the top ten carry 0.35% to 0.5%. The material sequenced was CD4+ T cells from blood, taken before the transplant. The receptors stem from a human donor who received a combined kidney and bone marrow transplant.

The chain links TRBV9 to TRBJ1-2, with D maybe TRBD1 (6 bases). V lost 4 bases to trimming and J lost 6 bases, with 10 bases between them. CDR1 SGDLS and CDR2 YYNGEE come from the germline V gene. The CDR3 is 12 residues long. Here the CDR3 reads CASSTGQHGYTF. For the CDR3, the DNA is TGTGCCAGCAGCACGGGACAACATGGCTACACCTTC.

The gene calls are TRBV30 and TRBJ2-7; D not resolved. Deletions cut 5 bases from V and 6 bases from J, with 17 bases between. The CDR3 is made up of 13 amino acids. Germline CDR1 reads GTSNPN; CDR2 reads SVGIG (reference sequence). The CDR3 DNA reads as TGTGCCTGGTCCTCCCTGAGGCTTGGCGAGCAGTACTTC. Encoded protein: CAWSSLRLGEQYF.

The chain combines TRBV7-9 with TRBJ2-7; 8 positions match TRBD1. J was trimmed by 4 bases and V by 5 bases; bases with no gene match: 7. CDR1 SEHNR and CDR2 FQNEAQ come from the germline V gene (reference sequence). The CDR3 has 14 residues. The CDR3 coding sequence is TGTGCCAGCAGCACCGGACAGGGAAGATACGAGCAGTACTTC. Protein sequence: CASSTGQGRYEQYF. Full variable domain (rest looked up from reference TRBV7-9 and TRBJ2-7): DTGVSQNPRHKITKRGQNVTFRCDPISEHNRLYWYRQTLGQGPEFLTYFQNEAQLEKSRLLSDRFSAERPKGSFSTLEIQRTEQGDSAMYLCASSTGQGRYEQYFGPGTRLTVT.

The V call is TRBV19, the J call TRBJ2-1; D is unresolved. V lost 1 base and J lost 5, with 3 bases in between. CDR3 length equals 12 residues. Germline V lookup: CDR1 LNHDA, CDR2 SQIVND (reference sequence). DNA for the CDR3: TGTGCCAGTAGTATAGTCGACAATGAGCAGTTCTTC. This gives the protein CASSIVDNEQFF.

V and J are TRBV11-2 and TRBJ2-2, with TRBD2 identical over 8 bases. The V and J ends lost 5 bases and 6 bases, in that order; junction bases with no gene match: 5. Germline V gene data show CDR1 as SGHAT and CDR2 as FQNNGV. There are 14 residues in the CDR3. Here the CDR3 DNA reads TGTGCCAGCAGCACCGGACTAGCCCCCGGGGAGCTGTTTTTT. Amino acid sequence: CASSTGLAPGELFF.

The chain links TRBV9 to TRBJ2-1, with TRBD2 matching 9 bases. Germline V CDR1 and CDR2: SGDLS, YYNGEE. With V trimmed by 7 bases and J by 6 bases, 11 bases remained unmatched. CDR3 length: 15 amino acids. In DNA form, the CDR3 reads TGTGCCAGCCTAAGCCCGCGGGAGGGCCCCAATGAGCAGTTCTTC. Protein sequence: CASLSPREGPNEQFF.

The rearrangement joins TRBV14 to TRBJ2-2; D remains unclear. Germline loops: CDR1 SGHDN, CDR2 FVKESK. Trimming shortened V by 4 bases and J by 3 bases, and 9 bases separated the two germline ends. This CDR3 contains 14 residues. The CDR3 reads CASSRDTYTGELFF. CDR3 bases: TGTGCCAGCAGCCGAGACACTTACACCGGGGAGCTGTTTTTT.

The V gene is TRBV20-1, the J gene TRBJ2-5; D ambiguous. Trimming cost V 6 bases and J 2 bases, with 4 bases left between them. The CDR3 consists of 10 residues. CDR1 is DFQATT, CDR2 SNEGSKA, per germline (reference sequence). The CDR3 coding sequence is TGCAGTGCCACACAAGAGACCCAGTACTTC. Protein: CSATQETQYF.

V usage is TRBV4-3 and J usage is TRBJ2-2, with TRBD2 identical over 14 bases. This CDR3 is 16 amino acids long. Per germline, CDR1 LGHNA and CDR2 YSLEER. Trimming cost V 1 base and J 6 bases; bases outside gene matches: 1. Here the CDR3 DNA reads TGCGCCAGCAGCCAAGGGACTAGCGGGAGGCCCGGGGAGCTGTTTTTT. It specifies CASSQGTSGRPGELFF.